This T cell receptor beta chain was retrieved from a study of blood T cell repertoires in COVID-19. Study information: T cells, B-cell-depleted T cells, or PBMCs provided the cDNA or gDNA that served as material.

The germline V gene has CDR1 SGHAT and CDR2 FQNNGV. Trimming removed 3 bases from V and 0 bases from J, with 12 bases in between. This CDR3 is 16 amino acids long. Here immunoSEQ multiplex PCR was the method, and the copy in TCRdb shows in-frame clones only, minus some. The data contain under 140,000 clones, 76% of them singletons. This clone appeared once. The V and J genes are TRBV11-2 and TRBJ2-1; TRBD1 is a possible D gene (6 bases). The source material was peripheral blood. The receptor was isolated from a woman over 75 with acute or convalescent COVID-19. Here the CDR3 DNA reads TGTGCCAGCAGCTTTACCAGGGGTAGCTCCTACAATGAGCAGTTCTTC. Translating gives CASSFTRGSSYNEQFF.